These 7 T cell receptor beta chains originate from one sample sequenced in a study of T cells in tumors after PD-1 blockade. Data came from immunoSEQ multiplex PCR; TCRdb stores just in-frame clones and leaves some out. The table has 61,000 or so clones, around 80% seen once; the top ten hold 13%. The sequences come from PBMCs, collected before anti-PD-1 treatment. These receptors were taken from a human donor with basal cell carcinoma.

The chain has TRBV29-1 and TRBJ2-1, with D unclear. From germline, CDR1 is SQVTM and CDR2 ANQGSEA. V lost 1 base to trimming and J lost 2 bases, with 9 bases between them. The CDR3 sequence is 14 residues long. This CDR3 reads CSVEGRVAYNEQFF. The CDR3 DNA is TGCAGCGTTGAAGGCCGGGTTGCCTACAATGAGCAGTTCTTC.

A single count supports this clone. The rearrangement uses TRBV29-1 and TRBJ1-2, with TRBD1 matching 7 bases. Germline CDR1 reads SQVTM; CDR2 reads ANQGSEA. CDR3 length equals 13 residues. J was trimmed by 1 base and V by 4 bases; bases with no gene match: 3. CDR3 DNA: TGCAGCGTTGGCAGGGGGGTTAACTATGGCTACACCTTC. This translates into CSVGRGVNYGYTF. Using reference TRBV29-1 and TRBJ1-2 for the parts outside the CDR3, the full variable domain is SAVISQKPSRDICQRGTSLTIQCQVDSQVTMMFWYRQQPGQSLTLIATANQGSEATYESGFVIDKFPISRPNLTFSTLTVSNMSPEDSSIYLCSVGRGVNYGYTFGSGTRLTVV.

The V gene is TRBV30, the J gene TRBJ1-4; D is undetermined. Germline V gene lookup returns CDR1 GTSNPN and CDR2 SVGIG (reference sequence). The CDR3 is 15 amino acids. V was cut by 0 bases and J by 3 bases, with 11 bases left in between. DNA of the CDR3: TGTGCCTGGAGTGTCCAGATTTCGCCTAATGAAAAACTGTTTTTT. Its translation: CAWSVQISPNEKLFF.

The V call is TRBV10-3, the J call TRBJ1-5; D gene uncertain. Trimming removed 0 bases from V and 3 bases from J, with 6 bases in between. The CDR3 sequence is 14 residues long. The germline V gene encodes CDR1 ENHRY and CDR2 SYGVKD. CDR3 sequence (DNA): TGTGCCATCAGTGAGTCGTTGGACAATCAGCCCCAGCATTTT. This sequence encodes CAISESLDNQPQHF.

The rearrangement links TRBV30 to TRBJ1-1; D is unclear. CDR3 length: 15 residues. V lost 2 bases and J 1 base, leaving 14 bases between the germline ends. The germline V gene has CDR1 GTSNPN and CDR2 SVGIG (reference sequence). DNA for the CDR3: TGTGCCTGGAGTTTGACAAGCCGGGAGAACACTGAAGCTTTCTTT. Its translation is CAWSLTSRENTEAFF.

The chain links TRBV2 to TRBJ1-4; D possibly corresponds to TRBD1 (6 bases). This CDR3 region has 14 residues. Germline loops: CDR1 SNHLY, CDR2 FYNNEI. Trimming removed 6 bases at V and 0 bases at J, with 8 bases between. This CDR3 reads CASRGAPTNEKLFF. CDR3 DNA: TGTGCCAGCAGGGGGGCGCCAACTAATGAAAAACTGTTTTTT.

A single count supports this clone. The rearrangement joins TRBV5-1 to TRBJ1-1; D uncertain. The V and J ends lost 4 bases and 1 base respectively, with 14 bases between them. Germline CDR1 and CDR2: SGHRS and YFSETQ. The CDR3 has 15 residues. The CDR3 DNA follows: TGCGCCAGCAGCAACGAGTTCGGCCGGAACACTGAAGCTTTCTTT. It is translated as CASSNEFGRNTEAFF. Based on the CDR3 plus reference TRBV5-1 and TRBJ1-1, the full variable domain is KAGVTQTPRYLIKTRGQQVTLSCSPISGHRSVSWYQQTPGQGLQFLFEYFSETQRNKGNFPGRFSGRQFSNSRSEMNVSTLELGDSALYLCASSNEFGRNTEAFFGQGTRLTVV.